This T cell receptor beta chain was recovered during a study of OX40 agonist ivuxolimab in advanced cancers. General study points: Clonal expansion was seen in CD4+ and CD8+ blood T cells by week 6 at 0.1 to 3.0 mg/kg.

As for this clone: As yet, its antigen is unknown.

Trimming stripped 5 bases from V and 0 bases from J, with 10 bases between. Germline CDR1 and CDR2: SGHNT and YENEEA. The CDR3 extends over 14 amino acids. The repertoire was sequenced with immunoSEQ multiplex PCR; TCRdb's copy has only in-frame clones and lacks some. The table has around 75,000 clones, roughly 80% seen once. The source of this sequence is an adult with an advanced solid tumor such as melanoma, head and neck, liver or kidney cancer. This specimen consisted of CD4+ or CD8+ T cells sorted from blood, obtained in a trial of the OX40 agonist ivuxolimab. The chain employs TRBV11-3 and TRBJ1-1; D not resolved. As DNA, the CDR3 is TGTGCCAGCAGCCCTGGGCCAATGAACACTGAAGCTTTCTTT. This translates into CASSPGPMNTEAFF. Complete variable domain (other parts from reference TRBV11-3 and TRBJ1-1): EAGVVQSPRYKIIEKKQPVAFWCNPISGHNTLYWYLQNLGQGPELLIRYENEEAVDDSQLPKDRFSAERLKGVDSTLKIQPAELGDSAVYLCASSPGPMNTEAFFGQGTRLTVV.